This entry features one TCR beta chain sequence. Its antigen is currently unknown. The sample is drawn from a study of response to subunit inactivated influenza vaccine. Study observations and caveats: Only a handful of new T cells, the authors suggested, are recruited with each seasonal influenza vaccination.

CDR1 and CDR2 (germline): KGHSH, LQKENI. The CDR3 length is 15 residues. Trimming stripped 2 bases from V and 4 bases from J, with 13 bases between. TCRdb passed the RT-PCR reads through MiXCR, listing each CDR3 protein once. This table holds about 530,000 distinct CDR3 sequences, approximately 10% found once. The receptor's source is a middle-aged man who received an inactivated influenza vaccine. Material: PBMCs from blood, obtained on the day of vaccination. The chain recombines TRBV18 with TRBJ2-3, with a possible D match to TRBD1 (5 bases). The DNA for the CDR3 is TGTGCCAGCTCACCAGCCCTTCCAGGGTCAGATACGCAGTATTTT. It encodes CASSPALPGSDTQYF.